The clone carrying this TCR beta chain was observed a few times. The antigen remains unidentified. TCRdb recomputed calls from the 5' RACE reads with MiXCR, one row per CDR3 protein. The repertoire has 20,000 to 30,000 distinct CDR3 sequences, approximately 4.8% of them found once; the top ten carry roughly 5.2%. This specimen belongs to a study of spatial heterogeneity in lung cancer. About the study: Alpha-chain sequences were detected in numbers that were consistently lower than beta-chain sequences. Study outcomes and limitations: Blood showed ubiquitous tumor TCRs more often at resection than at routine follow-up.

Described time point: sample taken at primary tumor resection. The donors, about 74 patients with untreated early-stage non-small cell lung cancer, provided the samples. Unsorted tumor, nontumor lung tissue or cryopreserved PBMC supplied the whole RNA. The CDR3 sequence is 15 residues long. V trimming: 6 bases; J trimming: 4 bases; junction bases outside the gene matches: 10. Germline CDR1 reads SEHNR; CDR2 reads FQNEAQ (reference sequence). The chain links TRBV7-9 to TRBJ2-7, with 9 bases fitting TRBD1. This clonotype was obtained from a male donor with early-stage non-small cell lung cancer. The starting material was PBMCs, obtained at surgery. The CDR3 sequence is CASRPGTGSVYEQYF. CDR3 nucleotides: TGTGCCAGCAGACCCGGGACAGGGAGCGTGTACGAGCAGTACTTC. Looking up the rest from reference TRBV7-9 and TRBJ2-7 gives the full variable domain: DTGVSQNPRHKITKRGQNVTFRCDPISEHNRLYWYRQTLGQGPEFLTYFQNEAQLEKSRLLSDRFSAERPKGSFSTLEIQRTEQGDSAMYLCASRPGTGSVYEQYFGPGTRLTVT.